The entry that follows covers one T cell receptor (beta chain) sequence. Antigen specificity is unknown. These data are taken from a study of identical twins. Findings of the study overall: There was more out-of-frame TCR alpha sharing in monozygotic twins than models estimated. Conclusions came from cross-sectional statistical analysis, not from following the same donors. In cord blood, abundant beta clonotypes had fewer insertions; memory showed no trend.

A single record per CDR3 protein comes from TCRdb applying MiXCR to the 5' RACE reads. The table has around 220,000 distinct CDR3 sequences, about 10% seen once. No donor was unhealthy or non-Caucasian. V dropped 1 base and J dropped 8; count of bases not matched to a gene: 17. Germline lookup yields CDR1 LGHNA and CDR2 YNFKEQ. The CDR3 sequence is 18 residues long. This clonotype originated in a man over 45 in good health. Sequencing input: memory T cells sorted from blood. The V call is TRBV4-2, the J call TRBJ1-2; TRBD1 matches at 9 bases. The CDR3 protein is CASSQAITVLQGARGYTF. The CDR3 bases are TGTGCCAGCAGCCAAGCTATCACAGTCTTACAGGGGGCTCGGGGCTACACCTTC.